A single sample is the source of the 27 T cell receptor beta chains below, sequenced in a study of blood T cell repertoires in COVID-19. TCRdb keeps only in-frame clones here, not all; method: immunoSEQ multiplex PCR. The top ten hold around 8.7% of the sample, which has tens of thousands of clones, roughly 82% seen once. Sequencing was performed on peripheral blood. The receptors shown here come from a woman over 75 with acute or convalescent COVID-19.

This chain uses TRBV5-1 with TRBJ2-1; perhaps TRBD2 as D (6 bases). The CDR3 has 20 amino acids. Looked up from germline, CDR1 is SGHRS and CDR2 is YFSETQ. The V end was cut by 1 base, the J end by 2 bases, with 25 bases between. CDR3 sequence (DNA): TGCGCCAGCAGCTTGAATAAGGGAGGTTGGGGGAGCAGAACCTACAATGAGCAGTTCTTC. Translated, it gives CASSLNKGGWGSRTYNEQFF. The whole variable domain, filled in from reference TRBV5-1 and TRBJ2-1, reads KAGVTQTPRYLIKTRGQQVTLSCSPISGHRSVSWYQQTPGQGLQFLFEYFSETQRNKGNFPGRFSGRQFSNSRSEMNVSTLELGDSALYLCASSLNKGGWGSRTYNEQFFGPGTRLTVL.

The V gene is TRBV5-5, the J gene TRBJ2-3; 10 bases map to TRBD1. V gave up 5 bases and J gave up 5 bases; unmatched junction bases: 8. Germline V CDR1 and CDR2: SGHKS, YYEKEE (reference sequence). There are 15 residues in the CDR3. The DNA for the CDR3 is TGTGCCAGCAGAAGACCGGGACAGGGGAGAGATACGCAGTATTTT. Its protein is CASRRPGQGRDTQYF.

The chain has TRBV20-1 and TRBJ2-3, with TRBD2 identical over 14 bases. V was clipped by 3 bases and J by 4 bases; unmatched bases: 6. CDR3 size: 16 residues. Germline V gene lookup returns CDR1 DFQATT and CDR2 SNEGSKA (reference sequence). The CDR3 region is CSASGTSGGGADTQYF. CDR3 nucleotides: TGCAGTGCTAGTGGGACTAGCGGGGGCGGGGCAGATACGCAGTATTTT.

The V and J genes are TRBV9 and TRBJ1-6, with D maybe TRBD1 (5 bases). Trimming took off 4 bases at V and 4 bases at J, with 18 bases between the two ends. The CDR3 runs to 17 residues. Germline V CDR1 and CDR2: SGDLS, YYNGEE. CDR3 sequence reads: CASSPYGGTGYNSPLHF. The CDR3 coding sequence is TGTGCCAGCAGCCCATACGGGGGAACGGGATATAATTCACCCCTCCACTTT.

The chain employs TRBV30 and TRBJ1-1; 7 nucleotides line up with TRBD1. The V gene end was trimmed by 8 bases and the J gene end by 5 bases; junction bases not matched to a gene: 11. CDR1 is GTSNPN, CDR2 SVGIG, per germline (reference sequence). This CDR3 spans 13 amino acids. The CDR3 here is CAGDRPLGTEAFF. CDR3 in DNA: TGTGCCGGGGACAGACCACTAGGGACTGAAGCTTTCTTT.

The chain couples TRBV7-9 to TRBJ2-6, with D tentatively TRBD2 (6 bases). Germline V gene lookup returns CDR1 SEHNR and CDR2 FQNEAQ (reference sequence). V shed 3 bases and J shed 0 bases, with 9 bases lying between them. This CDR3 is 16 amino acids long. The CDR3 nucleotides are TGTGCCAGCAGCTTTAGGGGAGGCTCTGGGGCCAACGTCCTGACTTTC. Its translation is CASSFRGGSGANVLTF.

This chain connects TRBV5-1 to TRBJ2-6; tentative D call: TRBD1 (5 bases). This CDR3 region has 16 residues. The germline V and J ends were trimmed by 0 bases and 2 bases, with 9 bases remaining between them. From germline, CDR1 is SGHRS and CDR2 YFSETQ. The CDR3 sequence: CASSLAGAAGANVLTF. CDR3 sequence (DNA): TGCGCCAGCAGCTTGGCTGGGGCGGCTGGGGCCAACGTCCTGACTTTC.

The rearrangement links TRBV6-5 to TRBJ1-2, with D unclear. V gave up 2 bases and J gave up 7 bases, with 17 bases separating them. CDR3 length equals 15 residues. The V gene's germline CDR1 is MNHEY and CDR2 SVGAGI. In DNA, the CDR3 is TGTGCCAGCAGTTACCGGGGATATACGGGAATTGGCTACACCTTC. It codes for CASSYRGYTGIGYTF.

This clone came up many times. The chain carries TRBV27 and TRBJ2-1; 7 nucleotides agree with TRBD2. This CDR3 comprises 15 residues. Germline V gene data show CDR1 as MNHEY and CDR2 as SMNVEV (reference sequence). V shed 11 bases, J shed 7 bases, and the junction held 17 bases outside the gene matches. The CDR3 reads CAASGGREKFNEQFF. CDR3 sequence (DNA): TGTGCCGCCTCGGGTGGGCGGGAGAAATTTAATGAGCAGTTCTTC.

This clone is a singleton in its sample. The chain has TRBV10-3 and TRBJ2-7; TRBD2 matches 13 bases. This CDR3 is built from 17 residues. Germline CDR1 is ENHRY and CDR2 is SYGVKD. Trimming removed 5 bases from V and 7 bases from J; junction bases left unmatched: 14. The CDR3 DNA sequence: TGTGCCATCAGTCGAAGTCCTGGACTAGCGGGAGAGGGGGAGCAGTACTTC. Its protein is CAISRSPGLAGEGEQYF.

The V and J genes are TRBV7-8 and TRBJ2-6; maybe TRBD1 (6 bases). This CDR3 has 17 amino acids. V gave up 5 bases and J gave up 1 base, with 15 bases separating them. Germline CDR1 is SGHVS and CDR2 is FQNEAQ. In DNA, the CDR3 is TGTGCCAGCAGCGAGGCTGAACAGGGTTCTGGGGCCAACGTCCTGACTTTC. It encodes CASSEAEQGSGANVLTF.

V usage is TRBV7-9 and J usage is TRBJ2-1; no clear D. This CDR3 contains 12 residues. Germline CDR1 SEHNR, CDR2 FQNEAQ (reference sequence). Trimming took off 6 bases at V and 8 bases at J, with 11 bases between the two ends. CDR3 loop: CASRRIIDEQFF. The CDR3 DNA is TGTGCCAGCAGGCGAATCATCGATGAGCAGTTCTTC.

In its sample, this clone was seen a few times. The chain links TRBV18 to TRBJ2-5; 7 bases fit TRBD1. The CDR3 consists of 13 residues. The ends lost 4 bases at V and 6 bases at J; junction bases unmatched: 5. Germline V lookup: CDR1 KGHSH, CDR2 LQKENI. The CDR3 sequence is CASSQDRAKTQYF. CDR3 coding DNA: TGTGCCAGCTCACAAGACAGGGCAAAGACCCAGTACTTC.

The V gene is TRBV7-9, the J gene TRBJ2-5; 7 bases line up with TRBD1. Germline CDR1 reads SEHNR; CDR2 reads FQNEAQ (reference sequence). The V gene end was trimmed by 4 bases and the J gene end by 2 bases; junction bases not matched to a gene: 4. The CDR3 has 14 amino acids. The CDR3 loop reads CASSWGTAQETQYF. The CDR3 DNA reads TGTGCCAGCAGCTGGGGGACAGCGCAAGAGACCCAGTACTTC.

The genes are TRBV5-3 and TRBJ2-5; D is uncertain. TRBV5-3 is an ORF, and what it does is uncertain. This CDR3 spans 13 amino acids. The V and J ends lost 1 base and 4 bases respectively, with 8 bases between them. The CDR3 nucleotides are TGTGCCAGAAGCTTGACGGAGCGAGAGACCCAGTACTTC. This sequence encodes CARSLTERETQYF.

J is TRBJ2-1 and V is TRBV28; 8 positions match TRBD1. Per the germline V gene, CDR1 is MDHEN and CDR2 is SYDVKM. The CDR3 loop spans 14 amino acids. After removal of 4 bases from V and 7 bases from J, the junction contained 6 bases not matched to a gene. This chain's CDR3 is CASSSRTGRNEQFF. Here the CDR3 DNA reads TGTGCCAGCAGTTCGAGGACAGGGCGTAATGAGCAGTTCTTC.

The J gene is TRBJ2-5, the V gene TRBV11-2; TRBD2 agrees at 9 bases. This CDR3 spans 14 amino acids. J was trimmed by 4 bases and V by 5 bases; bases with no gene match: 5. CDR1 and CDR2 (germline): SGHAT, FQNNGV. The CDR3 region has the DNA TGTGCCAGCAGCGTTAGCGGGAGAGGAGAGACCCAGTACTTC. Translating gives CASSVSGRGETQYF.

The chain carries TRBV19 and TRBJ1-5, with 8 nucleotides matching TRBD1. The CDR3 is made up of 16 amino acids. Trimming at V came to 7 bases and at J to 2 bases, leaving 10 bases not matched to a gene. The germline CDR1 and CDR2 sequences are LNHDA and SQIVND (reference sequence). CDR3 residues: CASTAGQVTGNQPQHF. The CDR3 DNA is TGTGCCAGTACGGCGGGACAGGTCACGGGCAATCAGCCCCAGCATTTT.

The J gene is TRBJ2-7, the V gene TRBV27; D remains ambiguous. The germline gives CDR1 MNHEY, CDR2 SMNVEV (reference sequence). This CDR3 contains 15 residues. Between the trimmed V and J ends, which lost 5 bases and 0 bases, there was a span of 14 bases. The CDR3 region is CASSLTQISSYEQYF. As DNA, the CDR3 is TGTGCCAGCAGTCTAACACAGATTAGCTCCTACGAGCAGTACTTC.

V and J are TRBV12-5 and TRBJ1-1; D is ambiguous. This CDR3 is built from 14 residues. Germline assignment: CDR1 LGHNT and CDR2 FRNRAP. V gave up 6 bases and J gave up 1 base, with 12 bases separating them. The CDR3 DNA follows: TGTGCTAGTGGCCCCCCAAGGAGGAACACTGAAGCTTTCTTT. Translated: CASGPPRRNTEAFF.

The gene calls are TRBV5-6 and TRBJ2-7; D is uncertain. From germline, CDR1 is SGHDT and CDR2 YYEEEE. The CDR3 sequence is 12 residues long. V was cut by 4 bases and J by 7 bases, with 12 bases left in between. This CDR3 reads CASSPPGQEQYF. The CDR3 coding sequence is TGTGCCAGCAGCCCGCCAGGTCAGGAGCAGTACTTC.

This chain joins TRBV5-1 and TRBJ2-3; TRBD2 matches 11 bases. Looked up from germline, CDR1 is SGHRS and CDR2 is YFSETQ. The CDR3 is 18 residues long. Unmatched junction bases numbered 8, after V lost 0 bases and J lost 2 bases. The CDR3 here is CASSLASGTSGATDTQYF. In DNA, the CDR3 is TGCGCCAGCAGCTTGGCATCTGGGACTAGCGGAGCCACAGATACGCAGTATTTT.

The chain uses TRBV28 and TRBJ1-3, with TRBD1 matching over 9 bases. With V trimmed by 5 bases and J by 3 bases, 11 bases remained unmatched. CDR3 length: 17 amino acids. Per the germline V gene, CDR1 is MDHEN and CDR2 is SYDVKM. CDR3 DNA: TGTGCCAGCAGTCCCGGGACAGGGCGCGTTGATGGAAACACCATATATTTT. Amino acid sequence: CASSPGTGRVDGNTIYF.

The chain carries TRBV10-2 and TRBJ2-7; 10 nucleotides match TRBD1. Germline V gene data show CDR1 as WSHSY and CDR2 as SAAADI. CDR3 length: 13 residues. Trimming at V came to 6 bases and at J to 6 bases, leaving 5 bases not matched to a gene. CDR3 bases: TGCGCCAGCAGACCGGGACAGGGGAGCGAGCAGTACTTC. It translates to CASRPGQGSEQYF.

The chain uses TRBV28 and TRBJ1-2; D gene ambiguous. Between the trimmed V and J ends, which lost 3 bases and 10 bases, there was a span of 12 bases. The CDR3 is 12 amino acids. Germline CDR1 MDHEN, CDR2 SYDVKM. CDR3 nucleotide sequence: TGTGCCAGCAGTTTTGGGAGTACCTTCTACACCTTC. Protein product: CASSFGSTFYTF.

The chain carries TRBV6-5 and TRBJ2-5; a weak D match, TRBD2 (5 bases). The V and J ends lost 11 bases and 5 bases respectively, with 18 bases between them. This CDR3 has 13 residues. Germline V gene sequence: CDR1 MNHEY, CDR2 SVGAGI. CDR3 in amino acids: CAAGISQRETQYF. The CDR3, as DNA: TGTGCCGCAGGCATTTCCCAGCGGGAGACCCAGTACTTC.

V and J are TRBV7-2 and TRBJ2-5; 11 bases are shared with TRBD2. V gave up 3 bases and J gave up 6 bases; unmatched junction bases: 9. Per germline, CDR1 SGHTA and CDR2 FQGNSA. The CDR3 loop spans 16 amino acids. The CDR3 reads CASSFATSGERKTQYF. CDR3 nucleotide sequence: TGTGCCAGCAGCTTTGCGACTAGCGGGGAGCGTAAGACCCAGTACTTC.